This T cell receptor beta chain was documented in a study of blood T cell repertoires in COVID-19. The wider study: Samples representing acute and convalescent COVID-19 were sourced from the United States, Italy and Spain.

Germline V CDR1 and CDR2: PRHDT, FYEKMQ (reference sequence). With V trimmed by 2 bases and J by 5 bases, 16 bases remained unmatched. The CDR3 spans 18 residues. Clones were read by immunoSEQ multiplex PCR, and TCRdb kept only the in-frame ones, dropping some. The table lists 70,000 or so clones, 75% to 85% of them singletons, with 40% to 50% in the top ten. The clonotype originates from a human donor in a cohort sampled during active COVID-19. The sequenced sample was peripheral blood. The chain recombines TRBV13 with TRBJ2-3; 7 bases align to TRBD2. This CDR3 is CASSLKNRVGGRGDTQYF. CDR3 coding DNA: TGTGCCAGCAGCTTAAAGAACCGAGTGGGCGGGAGAGGAGATACGCAGTATTTT.